This T cell receptor (beta chain) was sequenced during a study of tumor and adjacent non-tumor tissue in lung cancer. Study context: Patients comprised about a dozen adenocarcinoma, 2 squamous cell carcinoma and 1 small cell lung cancer.

The template was RNA from unsorted bulk tissue. The CDR3 totals 12 residues. CDR1 and CDR2 (germline): MNHNS, SASEGT. With respect to this clonotype: The target antigen is unknown. A much larger clone differs from this one at a single base, so this may be a read error.

Study observations and caveats: In normal lung, the top 100 clones were significantly more dominant than in tumor.

Three rounds of nested PCR, following a modified ARM-PCR protocol, produced the TCRbeta library. Via MiXCR, TCRdb re-called the multiplex PCR reads, giving one row per CDR3 protein. The table has about 120,000 distinct CDR3 sequences, around three fifths seen once. The chain links TRBV6-1 to TRBJ1-1; a weak D match, TRBD1 (6 bases). This clonotype was sampled from a young man with non-small cell lung cancer. The specimen was lung tumor tissue. CDR3 sequence: CASSHREAEPFF. CDR3 nucleotides: TGTGCCAGCAGTCACAGGGAGGCTGAACCTTTCTTT.